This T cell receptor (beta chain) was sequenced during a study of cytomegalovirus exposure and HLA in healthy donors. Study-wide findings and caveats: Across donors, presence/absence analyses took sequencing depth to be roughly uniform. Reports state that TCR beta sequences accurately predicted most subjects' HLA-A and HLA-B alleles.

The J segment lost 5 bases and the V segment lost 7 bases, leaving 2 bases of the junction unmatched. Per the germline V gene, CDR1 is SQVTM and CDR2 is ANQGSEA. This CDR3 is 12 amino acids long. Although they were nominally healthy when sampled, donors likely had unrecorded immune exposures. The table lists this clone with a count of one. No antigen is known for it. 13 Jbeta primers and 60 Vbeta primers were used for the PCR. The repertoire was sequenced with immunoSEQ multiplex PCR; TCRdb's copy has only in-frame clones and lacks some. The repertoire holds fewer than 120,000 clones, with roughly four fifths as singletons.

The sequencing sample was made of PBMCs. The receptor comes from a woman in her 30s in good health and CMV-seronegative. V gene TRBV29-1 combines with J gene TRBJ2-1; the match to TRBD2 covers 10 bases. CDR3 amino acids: CSAGLADNEQFF. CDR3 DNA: TGCAGCGCCGGACTAGCGGACAATGAGCAGTTCTTC.